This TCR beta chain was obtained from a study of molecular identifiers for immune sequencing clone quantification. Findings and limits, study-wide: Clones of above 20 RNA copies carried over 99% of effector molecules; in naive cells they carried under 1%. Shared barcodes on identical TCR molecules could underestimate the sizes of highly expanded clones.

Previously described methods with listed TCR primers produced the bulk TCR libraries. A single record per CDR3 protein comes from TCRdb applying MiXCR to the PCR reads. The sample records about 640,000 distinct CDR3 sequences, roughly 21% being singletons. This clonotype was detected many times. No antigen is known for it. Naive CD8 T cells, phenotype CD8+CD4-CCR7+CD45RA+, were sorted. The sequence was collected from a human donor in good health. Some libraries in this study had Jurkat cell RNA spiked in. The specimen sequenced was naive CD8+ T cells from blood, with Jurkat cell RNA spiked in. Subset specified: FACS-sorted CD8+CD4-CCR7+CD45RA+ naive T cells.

CDR3 coding DNA: TGTGCCAGCAGTTCCTGGACAGGGTCCAGGTTAGACGGCTACACCTTC. It translates to CASSSWTGSRLDGYTF. The chain recombines TRBV6-5 with TRBJ1-2; 8 bases agree with TRBD1. The CDR3 contains 16 residues. Looked up from germline, CDR1 is MNHEY and CDR2 is SVGAGI. Losses at the gene ends were 4 bases for V and 8 bases for J; bases not matched to a gene: 15.